This TCR beta chain was identified during a study of T-cell reconstitution after alpha-beta-depleted transplantation in children. This CDR3 has 16 residues. Between the trimmed V and J ends, which lost 0 bases and 2 bases, there was a span of 11 bases. CDR1 and CDR2 from the germline V gene are LNHNV and YYDKDF (reference sequence). Whole-study findings and limits: Reports say that about two months after transplant, the alpha-beta T cells came out of several hundred graft clones that had expanded.

Unique molecular identifiers tagged the TCRbeta library. TCRdb processed the PCR reads anew with MiXCR; each CDR3 protein has one entry. The table shows about 140,000 distinct CDR3 sequences, with 8.8% occurring only once. Ten or more counts support this clonotype. Antigen specificity is unknown. The sample consisted of PBMCs, mostly from graft donor cells, taken 180 days after TCRalphabeta/CD19-depleted stem cell transplant. The rearrangement uses TRBV15 and TRBJ2-1, with D perhaps matching TRBD1 or TRBD2 (5 bases each). The receptor comes from a female patient aged 2-9 years who had a stem cell transplant for congenital amegakaryocytic thrombocytopenia, so the T cells may come from the graft donor. The CDR3 reads CATSRDRDGTYNEQFF. For the CDR3, the DNA is TGTGCCACCAGCAGAGATCGGGACGGGACCTACAATGAGCAGTTCTTC.